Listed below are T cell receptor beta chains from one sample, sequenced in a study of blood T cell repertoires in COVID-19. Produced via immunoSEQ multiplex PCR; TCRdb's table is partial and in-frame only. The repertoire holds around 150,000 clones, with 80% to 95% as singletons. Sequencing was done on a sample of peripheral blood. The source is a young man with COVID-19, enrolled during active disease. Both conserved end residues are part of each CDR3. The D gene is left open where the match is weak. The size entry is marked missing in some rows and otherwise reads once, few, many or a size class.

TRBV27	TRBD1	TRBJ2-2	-	CASSSGQGVGELFF	TGTGCCAGCAGCAGCGGACAGGGGGTCGGGGAGCTGTTTTTT
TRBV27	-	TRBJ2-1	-	CASSPYYNNEQFF	TGTGCCAGCAGTCCGTATTACAACAATGAGCAGTTCTTC
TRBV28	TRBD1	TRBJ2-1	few	CASSWLTIDRGSGNEQFF	TGTGCCAGCAGTTGGCTTACTATTGACAGGGGTTCGGGCAATGAGCAGTTCTTC
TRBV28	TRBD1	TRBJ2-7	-	CASRQGAHEQYF	TGTGCCAGCAGACAGGGGGCCCACGAGCAGTACTTC
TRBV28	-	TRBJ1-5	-	CASSLPSSVHNQPQHF	TGTGCCAGCAGTTTGCCATCCTCGGTCCACAATCAGCCCCAGCATTTT
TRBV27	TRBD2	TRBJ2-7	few	CASSLSGGMGYEQYF	TGTGCCAGCAGTTTATCGGGAGGGATGGGCTACGAGCAGTACTTC
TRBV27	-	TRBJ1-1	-	CASRPLPGEGSEAFF	TGTGCCAGCAGACCCCTACCGGGGGAAGGCTCTGAAGCTTTCTTT
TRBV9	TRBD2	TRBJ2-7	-	CASSAGTSGRNSEQYF	TGTGCCAGCAGCGCCGGGACTAGCGGGAGGAACTCCGAGCAGTACTTC
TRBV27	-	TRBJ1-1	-	CASSLYGTWNTEAFF	TGTGCCAGCAGTTTATATGGGACATGGAACACTGAAGCTTTCTTT
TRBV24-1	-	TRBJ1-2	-	CATSDPRRGDYGYTF	TGTGCCACCAGTGACCCAAGACGGGGAGACTATGGCTACACCTTC
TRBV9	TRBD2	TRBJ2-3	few	CASSILGTSGDTQYF	TGTGCCAGCAGCATCCTCGGGACTAGCGGAGATACGCAGTATTTT
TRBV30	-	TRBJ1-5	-	CAKWHRDTNQPQHF	TGTGCCAAATGGCACCGGGACACTAATCAGCCCCAGCATTTT
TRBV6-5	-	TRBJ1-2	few	CAILRRWTQGYGYTF	TGTGCCATCCTACGAAGGTGGACACAGGGCTATGGCTACACCTTC
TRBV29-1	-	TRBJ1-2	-	CSVGLSSGDYGYTF	TGCAGCGTTGGCCTATCATCGGGGGATTACGGCTACACCTTC
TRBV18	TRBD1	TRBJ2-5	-	CASSPSSGGQETQYF	TGTGCCAGCTCACCATCCTCAGGGGGTCAAGAGACCCAGTACTTC
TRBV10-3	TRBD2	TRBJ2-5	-	CAIRGLAGEEETQYF	TGTGCCATCAGAGGACTAGCGGGAGAGGAAGAGACCCAGTACTTC
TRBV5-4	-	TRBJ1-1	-	CASSSKATGNTEAFF	TGTGCCAGCAGCTCCAAAGCTACAGGGAACACTGAAGCTTTCTTT
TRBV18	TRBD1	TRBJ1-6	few	CASSRDRDSPLHF	TGTGCCAGCTCACGCGACAGGGACTCACCCCTCCACTTT
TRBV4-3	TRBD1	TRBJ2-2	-	CASSPGPGGINTGELFF	TGCGCCAGCAGCCCCGGCCCAGGGGGCATTAACACCGGGGAGCTGTTTTTT
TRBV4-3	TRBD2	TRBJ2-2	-	CASSQPNVAGENTGELFF	TGCGCCAGCAGCCAACCGAACGTAGCGGGGGAAAACACCGGGGAGCTGTTTTTT
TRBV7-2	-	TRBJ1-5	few	CASSFNNQPQHF	TGTGCCAGCAGCTTCAACAATCAGCCCCAGCATTTT
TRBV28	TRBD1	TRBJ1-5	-	CASGGQGNQPQHF	TGTGCCAGCGGGGGACAGGGGAATCAGCCCCAGCATTTT
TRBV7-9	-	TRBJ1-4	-	CASSLGRVGEKLFF	TGTGCCAGCAGCTTGGGCAGGGTCGGTGAAAAACTGTTTTTT
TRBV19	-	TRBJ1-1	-	CASSIPRNTEAFF	TGTGCCAGTAGTATCCCCAGGAACACTGAAGCTTTCTTT
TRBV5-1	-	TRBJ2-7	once	CASSLDLWQGSSYEQYF	TGCGCCAGCAGCTTGGATTTATGGCAGGGGAGCTCCTACGAGCAGTACTTC
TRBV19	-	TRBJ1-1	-	CASSIGTDSMNTEAFF	TGTGCCAGTAGTATAGGTACAGATTCCATGAACACTGAAGCTTTCTTT
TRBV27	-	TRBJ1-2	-	CASSLMAGSGYTF	TGTGCCAGCAGTTTAATGGCTGGGAGTGGCTACACCTTC
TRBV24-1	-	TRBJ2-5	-	CATSDLETQYF	TGTGCCACCAGTGATCTAGAGACCCAGTACTTC
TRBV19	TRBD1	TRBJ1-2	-	CASSQNDRGNYGYTF	TGTGCCAGTAGTCAAAACGACAGGGGCAACTATGGCTACACCTTC
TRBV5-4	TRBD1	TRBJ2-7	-	CASSLGQGGREQYF	TGTGCCAGCAGCTTGGGACAGGGGGGGCGCGAGCAGTACTTC
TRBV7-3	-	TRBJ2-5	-	CASSLLGSQETQYF	TGTGCCAGCAGCTTACTCGGGAGCCAAGAGACCCAGTACTTC
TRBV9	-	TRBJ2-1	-	CASSVVGPGGVYNEQFF	TGTGCCAGCAGCGTAGTAGGTCCAGGAGGGGTCTACAATGAGCAGTTCTTC
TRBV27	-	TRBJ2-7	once	CASSSLPYEQYF	TGTGCCAGCAGTTCCCTTCCCTACGAGCAGTACTTC
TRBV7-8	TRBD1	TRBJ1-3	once	CASSLLAIGQGAGNTIYF	TGTGCCAGCAGCTTACTTGCAATCGGACAGGGGGCCGGAAACACCATATATTTT
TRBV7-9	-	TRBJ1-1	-	CASSLQGPNTEAFF	TGTGCCAGCAGCTTACAGGGGCCTAACACTGAAGCTTTCTTT
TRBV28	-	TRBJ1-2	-	CASTPRERPNYGYTF	TGTGCCAGCACCCCTAGAGAGCGCCCTAACTATGGCTACACCTTC
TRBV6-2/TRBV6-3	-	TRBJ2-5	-	CASSYNRDILSQETQYF	TGTGCCAGCAGTTACAACAGGGACATATTATCACAAGAGACCCAGTACTTC
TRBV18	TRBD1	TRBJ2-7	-	CASSDAGTGTYEQYF	TGTGCCAGCTCAGACGCCGGGACAGGTACCTACGAGCAGTACTTC
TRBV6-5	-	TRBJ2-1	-	CASSPFRGEQFF	TGTGCCAGCAGTCCCTTCAGGGGAGAGCAGTTCTTC
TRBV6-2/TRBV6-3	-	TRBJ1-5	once	CASTYGGRSNQPQHF	TGTGCCAGCACTTACGGGGGGAGGAGCAATCAGCCCCAGCATTTT
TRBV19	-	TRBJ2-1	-	CASSIDRRDFYNEQFF	TGTGCCAGTAGTATAGATCGCCGGGACTTCTACAATGAGCAGTTCTTC
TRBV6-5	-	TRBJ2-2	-	CASTRGSPGELFF	TGTGCCAGCACCCGAGGGAGTCCCGGGGAGCTGTTTTTT